This T cell receptor (beta chain) was recorded in a study of shared clonotypes between healthy human individuals. Background on the study: Serving as donors were a couple of women and three men, whose ages spanned 18 to 49. Each donor contributed plates that comprised three CD4 naive, three CD4 memory, two CD8 naive and one CD8 memory.

CDR3 length equals 13 residues. The V gene lost 9 bases and the J gene lost 0 bases, with 12 bases spanning the gap. Germline CDR1 is MNHNS and CDR2 is SASEGT. Sequencing was performed with immunoSEQ multiplex PCR; in TCRdb, only in-frame clones are kept and a portion is missing. Of about 980,000 clones in the sample, approximately 76% were seen once. Notes on this clone: Its antigen is currently unknown.

Study-level points and caveats: Estimated richness was generally greater in naive than memory subsets.

The chain joins TRBV6-1 to TRBJ2-7, with D hard to call. This clonotype was obtained from a man aged 18 to 35 in good health. The sequenced material came from memory CD4+ T cells sorted from blood. Subset: CD45RA-negative fraction. In DNA form, the CDR3 reads TGTGCCAGTAGTTGGACGGACTCCTACGAGCAGTACTTC. Amino acid sequence: CASSWTDSYEQYF.